The entry below describes one T cell receptor beta chain. What it binds is not known. Data came from immunoSEQ multiplex PCR; TCRdb stores just in-frame clones and leaves some out. Among over a million clones, about 96% were seen once, and the ten largest hold 1% to 1.5%. V lost 5 bases to trimming and J lost 2 bases; unmatched junction nucleotides: 12. The length of the CDR3 is 17 residues. Germline V gives CDR1 KGHSH, CDR2 LQKENI. This specimen comes from a study of shared clonotypes between healthy human individuals. About the research overall: The study drew on two women and a few men aged 18 to 49 as donors. Per donor, CD8 memory used one plate, CD8 naive used two, CD4 memory used three and CD4 naive used three. Study-level findings and limits: Naive subsets, compared against memory subsets, generally had larger estimated richness values.

The source is a man in his thirties or forties in good health. V and J are TRBV18 and TRBJ2-7; 10 bases are shared with TRBD1. Sequenced sample: naive CD4+ T cells sorted from blood. Regarding subset: CD45RA+ positively selected. The CDR3 loop is CASSILGTGVVPYEQYF. The CDR3, as DNA: TGTGCCAGCTCAATACTCGGGACAGGGGTTGTCCCCTACGAGCAGTACTTC. Based on the CDR3 plus reference TRBV18 and TRBJ2-7, the full variable domain is NAGVMQNPRHLVRRRGQEARLRCSPMKGHSHVYWYRQLPEEGLKFMVYLQKENIIDESGMPKERFSAEFPKEGPSILRIQQVVRGDSAAYFCASSILGTGVVPYEQYFGPGTRLTVT.